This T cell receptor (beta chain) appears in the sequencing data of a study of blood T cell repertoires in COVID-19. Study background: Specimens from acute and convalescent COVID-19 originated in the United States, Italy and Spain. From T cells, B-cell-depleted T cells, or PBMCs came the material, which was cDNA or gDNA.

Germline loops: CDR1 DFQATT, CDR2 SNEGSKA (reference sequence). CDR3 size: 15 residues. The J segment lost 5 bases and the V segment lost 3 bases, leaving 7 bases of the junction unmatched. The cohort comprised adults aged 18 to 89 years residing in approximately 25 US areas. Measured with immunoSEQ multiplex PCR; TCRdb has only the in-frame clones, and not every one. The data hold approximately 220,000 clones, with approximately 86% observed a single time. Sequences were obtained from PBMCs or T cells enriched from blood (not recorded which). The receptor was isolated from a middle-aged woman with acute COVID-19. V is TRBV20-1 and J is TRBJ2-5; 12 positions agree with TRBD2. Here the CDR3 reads CSASRTSGIRETQYF. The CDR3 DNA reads TGCAGTGCTAGTAGGACTAGCGGGATTCGGGAGACCCAGTACTTC.